This T cell receptor beta chain was sequenced during a study of naive and memory T cell subsets. On this clonotype: Its antigen is unknown.

The study's findings and limits: In naive cells, over 85% of TCR sequences were seen only once. Gini index rose across naive, CM, EM and EMRA in CD4 and CD8.

An equimolar mix of two oligonucleotides served as the beta constant-region primer for TRBC1 and TRBC2. Ligated cDNA was amplified by four rounds of PCR with nested alpha and beta constant-region primers and SP2. An oligonucleotide with the SP2 primer and a 12-nucleotide UMI was ligated to the cDNA 3' end. TCRdb re-called the UMI-ligation and nested PCR reads through MiXCR, storing one row per CDR3 protein. The repertoire holds roughly 130,000 distinct CDR3 sequences, with 35% to 45% as singletons. Cells stained for CD3, CD4, CD8, CD45RA and CD27 were sorted into four subsets. Germline CDR1 SGDLS, CDR2 YYNGEE. V shed 0 bases and J 1 base; nucleotides not matched to a gene: 7. CDR3 size: 17 residues.

The V gene is TRBV9, the J gene TRBJ2-1, with 7 bases aligning to TRBD2. The TCR originated in a human donor in good health. Material: central memory CD4+ T cells from blood. This CDR3 is CASSVGHQGGSYNEQFF. As DNA, the CDR3 is TGTGCCAGCAGCGTAGGTCATCAGGGAGGGTCCTACAATGAGCAGTTCTTC.